These 30 T cell receptor beta chains were all obtained from the same sample, sequenced in a study of T cells in Graves' hyperthyroidism and ophthalmopathy. Template material for amplifying TCR beta CDR3 regions consisted of RNA transcripts. When the TCR CDR3 underwent first-round RT-PCR, the HTBI primer set was used. TCRdb re-analysed the multiplex PCR reads in MiXCR, keeping a single row per CDR3 protein. This sample has approximately 400,000 distinct CDR3 sequences, with roughly 18% found just once. Material for sequencing was blood. These receptors came from a man younger than 35 with Graves' ophthalmopathy.

This clonotype was observed a handful of times. The CDR3, as DNA: TGTGCCACCGCGGGACTAGCGGGCACGAGCTCCTACAATGAGCAGTTCTTC. The encoded protein is CATAGLAGTSSYNEQFF. This chain connects TRBV24-1 to TRBJ2-1, with TRBD2 identical over 12 bases. The CDR3 has 17 amino acids. The ends lost 9 bases at V and 0 bases at J; junction bases unmatched: 8. CDR1 and CDR2 (germline): KGHDR, SFDVKD.

This clonotype was found many times. The chain combines TRBV5-6 with TRBJ1-1; the match to TRBD1 covers 10 bases. The J segment lost 0 bases and the V segment lost 4 bases, leaving 6 bases of the junction unmatched. This CDR3 has 16 residues. Germline V gives CDR1 SGHDT, CDR2 YYEEEE. CDR3 nucleotide sequence: TGTGCCAGCAGCCCGACAGGGGGCACGTTGAACACTGAAGCTTTCTTT. It is translated as CASSPTGGTLNTEAFF. Combining the CDR3 with reference TRBV5-6 and TRBJ1-1 gives the whole variable domain DAGVTQSPTHLIKTRGQQVTLRCSPKSGHDTVSWYQQALGQGPQFIFQYYEEEERQRGNFPDRFSGHQFPNYSSELNVNALLLGDSALYLCASSPTGGTLNTEAFFGQGTRLTVV.

This clonotype appeared many times. V and J are TRBV7-9 and TRBJ2-1; 12 bases match TRBD2. V shed 6 bases and J 8 bases; nucleotides not matched to a gene: 11. This CDR3 comprises 16 residues. Germline loops: CDR1 SEHNR, CDR2 FQNEAQ (reference sequence). In DNA, the CDR3 is TGTGCCAGCAGTCGGGACTCTAGCGGGGGGGCCGATGAGCAGTTCTTC. Protein sequence: CASSRDSSGGADEQFF. Full variable domain (outside the CDR3, taken from reference TRBV7-9 and TRBJ2-1): DTGVSQNPRHKITKRGQNVTFRCDPISEHNRLYWYRQTLGQGPEFLTYFQNEAQLEKSRLLSDRFSAERPKGSFSTLEIQRTEQGDSAMYLCASSRDSSGGADEQFFGPGTRLTVL.

This clonotype was observed many times. The rearrangement joins TRBV19 to TRBJ2-5, with D possibly being TRBD2 (5 bases). CDR1 is LNHDA and CDR2 is SQIVND in the germline V gene (reference sequence). This CDR3 is 15 amino acids long. The ends were cut back, 5 bases at V and 2 bases at J, with 15 bases in the middle. CDR3 in amino acids: CASSEQTDLQETQYF. The DNA of the CDR3 is TGTGCCAGTAGTGAACAGACGGACTTACAAGAGACCCAGTACTTC. The whole variable domain, remainder taken from reference TRBV19 and TRBJ2-5, is DGGITQSPKYLFRKEGQNVTLSCEQNLNHDAMYWYRQDPGQGLRLIYYSQIVNDFQKGDIAEGYSVSREKKESFPLTVTSAQKNPTAFYLCASSEQTDLQETQYFGPGTRLLVL.

This clonotype was observed a few times. The chain is built from TRBV9 and TRBJ2-2; 10 bases line up with TRBD2. CDR3 size: 19 residues. V shed 2 bases, J shed 1 base, and the junction held 11 bases outside the gene matches. Per the germline V gene, CDR1 is SGDLS and CDR2 is YYNGEE. The CDR3 DNA reads TGTGCCAGCAGCGTCCTCCCGGGACTAGCGTTGGAGAACACCGGGGAGCTGTTTTTT. This codes for CASSVLPGLALENTGELFF.

This clonotype was recorded at least ten times. The V call is TRBV12-3 or TRBV12-4, the J call TRBJ1-5, with 8 bases aligning to TRBD1. Trimming took 4 bases from V and 5 from J; bases not matched to a gene: 4. The CDR3 has 14 residues. CDR3 coding DNA: TGTGCCAGCAGTTGGGGACAGGTGGATCAGCCCCAGCATTTT. Its translation: CASSWGQVDQPQHF.

This chain connects TRBV9 to TRBJ1-3; D not resolved. The CDR3 covers 14 residues. Deletions cut 0 bases from V and 4 bases from J, with 8 bases between. The germline V gene encodes CDR1 SGDLS and CDR2 YYNGEE. The CDR3 spells CASSVEAVGNTIYF. CDR3 in DNA: TGTGCCAGCAGCGTAGAGGCAGTCGGAAACACCATATATTTT.

The V gene is TRBV6-1, the J gene TRBJ2-2, with 8 bases lining up with TRBD2. CDR3 length: 16 residues. Germline lookup yields CDR1 MNHNS and CDR2 SASEGT. The ends lost 4 bases at V and 4 bases at J; junction bases unmatched: 8. The CDR3, as DNA: TGTGCCAGCAGTGGATTGGCGGGGGGTAGCACCGGGGAGCTGTTTTTT. It translates to CASSGLAGGSTGELFF.

This clonotype has a count of ten or more. The chain recombines TRBV19 with TRBJ1-1, with D possibly matching TRBD1 (5 bases). This CDR3 has 14 residues. Trimming took off 5 bases at V and 3 bases at J, with 13 bases between the two ends. Germline V lookup: CDR1 LNHDA, CDR2 SQIVND (reference sequence). In DNA form, the CDR3 reads TGTGCCAGTAGTTGGACACCGAAGGACACTGAAGCTTTCTTT. It codes for CASSWTPKDTEAFF.

The rearrangement uses TRBV20-1 and TRBJ1-4; D not certain. Trimming left V 4 bases short and J 3 bases short, with 9 bases between. The V gene's germline CDR1 is DFQATT and CDR2 SNEGSKA (reference sequence). There are 13 residues in the CDR3. CDR3 protein: CSAIRTSNEKLFF. In DNA, the CDR3 is TGCAGTGCTATCAGGACCTCTAATGAAAAACTGTTTTTT.

The sample holds many counts of this clonotype. The J gene is TRBJ2-1, the V gene TRBV7-2, with D unresolved. Germline V gene data show CDR1 as SGHTA and CDR2 as FQGNSA. With 5 bases removed from V and 11 bases from J, the gap between germline ends came to 10 bases. The CDR3 extends over 11 amino acids. The CDR3 spells CASSKTHKQFF. The CDR3 nucleotides are TGTGCCAGCAGCAAGACCCACAAGCAGTTCTTC. The full variable domain, its missing parts supplied by reference TRBV7-2 and TRBJ2-1, is GAGVSQSPSNKVTEKGKDVELRCDPISGHTALYWYRQSLGQGLEFLIYFQGNSAPDKSGLPSDRFSAERTGGSVSTLTIQRTQQEDSAVYLCASSKTHKQFFGPGTRLTVL.

This clonotype has a count of ten or more. The V call is TRBV7-9, the J call TRBJ2-5; D uncertain. V gave up 5 bases and J gave up 1 base, with 14 bases separating them. There are 15 residues in the CDR3. Germline V gene sequence: CDR1 SEHNR, CDR2 FQNEAQ (reference sequence). DNA of the CDR3: TGTGCCAGCAGCAGCCCGGGCGGCTTCCAAGAGACCCAGTACTTC. This gives the protein CASSSPGGFQETQYF.

This clonotype has at least ten counts. This sequence joins TRBV7-8 and TRBJ2-7, with 7 positions matching TRBD1. The V segment lost 4 bases and the J segment 3 bases; nucleotides outside the gene matches: 9. CDR1 is SGHVS and CDR2 is FQNEAQ in the germline V gene. The CDR3 is 15 residues long. For the CDR3, the DNA is TGTGCCAGCAGCTCCCACAGGGGTAAAGTCTACGAGCAGTACTTC. Translation: CASSSHRGKVYEQYF.

This clonotype was seen repeatedly, ten times or more. This rearrangement joins TRBV12-3 or TRBV12-4 to TRBJ1-1; D remains unclear. V was trimmed by 3 bases and J by 3 bases, leaving 11 bases between them. The length of the CDR3 is 14 residues. The CDR3 sequence is CASSLPSVYTEAFF. Here the CDR3 DNA reads TGTGCCAGCAGTTTGCCCTCGGTCTACACTGAAGCTTTCTTT.

This clonotype was picked up many times. J is TRBJ1-6 and V is TRBV2, with D unresolved. Germline lookup yields CDR1 SNHLY and CDR2 FYNNEI. V was clipped by 5 bases and J by 10 bases, with 9 bases between them. This CDR3 contains 12 residues. Written as DNA, the CDR3 is TGTGCCAGCAGTCTCCAGTGGTCACCCCTCCACTTT. This translates into CASSLQWSPLHF.

This clonotype appeared many times. The chain couples TRBV5-1 to TRBJ2-1; 14 nucleotides line up with TRBD2. CDR3 length equals 14 residues. With 6 bases clipped from V and 8 bases from J, the junction kept 4 bases outside the gene matches. Germline CDR1 is SGHRS and CDR2 is YFSETQ. CDR3 bases: TGCGCCAGCAAGGGACTAGCGGGGGATCATGAGCAGTTCTTC. It yields the protein CASKGLAGDHEQFF.

This clonotype was counted between two and nine times. DNA of the CDR3: TGTGCCAGCAGCTTAGATACAAGCGGGGGGCGGGGTGAGCAGTTCTTC. Protein: CASSLDTSGGRGEQFF. V is TRBV7-6 and J is TRBJ2-1; 9 bases match TRBD2. Germline CDR1 and CDR2: SGHVS and FNYEAQ. The CDR3 sequence is 16 residues long. V was clipped by 1 base and J by 9 bases; unmatched bases: 10.

Only a few counts were recorded for this clonotype. The CDR3 nucleotides are TGTGCCAGCAGTTCCCTCGGAGCGGGGGCCGCCTACGAGCAGTACTTC. Translated: CASSSLGAGAAYEQYF. The chain links TRBV27 to TRBJ2-7; 8 bases match TRBD2. Per the germline V gene, CDR1 is MNHEY and CDR2 is SMNVEV (reference sequence). V lost 4 bases to trimming and J lost 2 bases; unmatched junction nucleotides: 10. The CDR3 length is 16 residues.

In this sample, this clonotype turned up many times. The rearrangement links TRBV5-1 to TRBJ1-1; 9 nucleotides match TRBD1. Per the germline V gene, CDR1 is SGHRS and CDR2 is YFSETQ. Trimming took 3 bases from V and 2 from J; bases not matched to a gene: 2. The CDR3 is 14 amino acids. For the CDR3, the DNA is TGCGCCAGCAGCTGGACAGGGGAAAACACTGAAGCTTTCTTT. Translation gives CASSWTGENTEAFF.

In this sample, this clonotype turned up a few times. The rearrangement joins TRBV18 to TRBJ1-1, with 8 bases that match TRBD1. CDR1 is KGHSH and CDR2 is LQKENI in the germline V gene. This CDR3 comprises 16 residues. With 2 bases clipped from V and 1 base from J, the junction kept 6 bases outside the gene matches. CDR3 DNA sequence: TGTGCCAGCTCACCAGGGACAGGCAATACGAACACTGAAGCTTTCTTT. The encoded protein is CASSPGTGNTNTEAFF.

This clonotype was recorded at least ten times. This chain connects TRBV11-3 to TRBJ2-1; D is unclear. Germline V gene data show CDR1 as SGHNT and CDR2 as YENEEA. V was shortened by 0 bases and J by 3 bases, with 9 bases between the two germline ends. The CDR3 covers 15 residues. CDR3 loop: CASSLDRVSYNEQFF. CDR3 sequence (DNA): TGTGCCAGCAGCTTAGATAGGGTTAGCTACAATGAGCAGTTCTTC.

Ten or more counts support this clonotype. The rearrangement joins TRBV2 to TRBJ2-1, with D perhaps TRBD1 (5 bases). The CDR3 has 15 residues. From germline, CDR1 is SNHLY and CDR2 FYNNEI. Trimming stripped 2 bases from V and 0 bases from J, with 8 bases between. Here the CDR3 reads CASSEPRASYNEQFF. The CDR3 DNA sequence: TGTGCCAGCAGTGAACCCAGGGCCTCCTACAATGAGCAGTTCTTC.

This clonotype was counted ten times or more. The chain couples TRBV12-3 or TRBV12-4 to TRBJ2-1; either TRBD1 or TRBD2 may fit D (6 bases each). The CDR3 has 16 residues. V lost 6 bases, J lost 5 bases, and 20 bases lay in between. The CDR3 region is CASSQLGAGNDNEQFF. In DNA, the CDR3 is TGTGCCAGCAGCCAATTGGGGGCGGGGAACGACAATGAGCAGTTCTTC.

Here the CDR3 reads CASRTYTYEQYF. CDR3 nucleotides: TGTGCCAGCAGGACTTATACCTACGAGCAGTACTTC. This chain joins TRBV28 and TRBJ2-7; unclear D gene. CDR1 and CDR2 from the germline V gene are MDHEN and SYDVKM. This CDR3 has 12 residues. Trimming took off 6 bases at V and 2 bases at J, with 8 bases between the two ends.

There are a few counts of this clonotype. A much larger clone differs by one base, so this may be a read error. In DNA, the CDR3 is TGTGCCAGCAGTGCAGGGGAGTCCACTGAAGCTTTCTTT. It specifies CASSAGESTEAFF. This sequence joins TRBV28 and TRBJ1-1, with D maybe TRBD1 (6 bases). Trimming cost V 5 bases and J 4 bases, with 11 bases left between them. This CDR3 is built from 13 residues. Per the germline V gene, CDR1 is MDHEN and CDR2 is SYDVKM. The full variable domain, in which reference TRBV28 and TRBJ1-1 provide the parts outside the CDR3, is DVKVTQSSRYLVKRTGEKVFLECVQDMDHENMFWYRQDPGLGLRLIYFSYDVKMKEKGDIPEGYSVSREKKERFSLILESASTNQTSMYLCASSAGESTEAFFGQGTRLTVV.

This clonotype was picked up a small number of times. The rearrangement joins TRBV19 to TRBJ2-1; D possibly uses TRBD1 or TRBD2 (6 bases each). This CDR3 region has 13 residues. Trimming pared 6 bases from V and 8 bases from J, leaving 14 bases between. CDR1 and CDR2 from the germline V gene are LNHDA and SQIVND (reference sequence). The CDR3 DNA reads as TGTGCCAGTAGAACCCGGGGGCTCGATGAGCAGTTCTTC. Amino acid sequence: CASRTRGLDEQFF.

This clonotype was seen at least ten times. V usage is TRBV28 and J usage is TRBJ1-1; no clear D gene. The germline V gene encodes CDR1 MDHEN and CDR2 SYDVKM. Trimming took 0 bases from V and 6 from J, leaving 20 bases between them. The CDR3 extends over 17 amino acids. Written as DNA, the CDR3 is TGTGCCAGCAGTTTATGGTCCCGGTGGCAGCCTCGCCCTGAAGCTTTCTTT. Residues: CASSLWSRWQPRPEAFF.

The rearrangement links TRBV15 to TRBJ2-7; 9 nucleotides agree with TRBD2. CDR1 is LNHNV, CDR2 YYDKDF, per germline (reference sequence). V shed 0 bases and J 0 bases; nucleotides not matched to a gene: 3. This CDR3 has 16 amino acids. The CDR3 region is CATSRDSGGPSYEQYF. The CDR3 DNA sequence: TGTGCCACCAGCAGAGATAGCGGGGGACCCTCCTACGAGCAGTACTTC.

There are many counts of this clonotype. The chain uses TRBV18 and TRBJ2-4; 7 positions agree with TRBD1. V trimming: 3 bases; J trimming: 6 bases; junction bases outside the gene matches: 5. CDR3 length: 14 residues. Looked up from germline, CDR1 is KGHSH and CDR2 is LQKENI. CDR3 residues: CASSPRDSLNIQYF. The CDR3 DNA reads TGTGCCAGCTCACCCCGGGACAGTTTAAACATTCAGTACTTC.

About this clonotype: A read error may be the cause here, since a much bigger clone is one base away. The chain joins TRBV9 to TRBJ1-3; D uncertain. Germline loops: CDR1 SGDLS, CDR2 YYNGEE. The V gene lost 2 bases and the J gene lost 1 base, with 7 bases spanning the gap. This CDR3 is built from 14 residues. In DNA form, the CDR3 reads TGTGCCAGCAGCGTCGCGAATTCTGGAAACACCATATATTTT. Translating it yields CASSVANSGNTIYF.